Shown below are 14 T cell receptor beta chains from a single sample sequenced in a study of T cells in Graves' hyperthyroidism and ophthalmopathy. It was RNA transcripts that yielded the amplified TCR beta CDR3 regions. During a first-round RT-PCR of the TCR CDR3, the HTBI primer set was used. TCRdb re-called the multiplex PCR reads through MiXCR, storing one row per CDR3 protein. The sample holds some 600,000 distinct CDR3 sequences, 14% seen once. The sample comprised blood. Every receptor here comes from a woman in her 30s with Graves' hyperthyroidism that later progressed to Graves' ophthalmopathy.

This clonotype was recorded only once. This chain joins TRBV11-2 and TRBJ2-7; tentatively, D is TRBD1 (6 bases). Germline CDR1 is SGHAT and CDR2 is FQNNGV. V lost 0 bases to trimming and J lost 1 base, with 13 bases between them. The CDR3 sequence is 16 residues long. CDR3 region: CASSLDRGRGSYEQYF. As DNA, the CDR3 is TGTGCCAGCAGCTTAGATCGGGGCAGGGGATCCTACGAGCAGTACTTC.

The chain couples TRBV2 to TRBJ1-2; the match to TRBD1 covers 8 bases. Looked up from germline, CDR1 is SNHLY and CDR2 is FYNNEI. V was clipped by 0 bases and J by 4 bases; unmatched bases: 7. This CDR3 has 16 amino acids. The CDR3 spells CASSEALSGGFYGYTF. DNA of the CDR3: TGTGCCAGCAGTGAAGCGCTGTCAGGGGGCTTCTATGGCTACACCTTC.

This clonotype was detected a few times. CDR3 amino acids: CATSRDLVDTQYF. The CDR3 DNA is TGTGCCACCAGCAGAGACCTAGTAGATACGCAGTATTTT. The chain carries TRBV15 and TRBJ2-3; D unresolved. The CDR3 has 13 amino acids. The ends were cut back, 0 bases at V and 5 bases at J, with 6 bases in the middle. Germline V gene lookup returns CDR1 LNHNV and CDR2 YYDKDF (reference sequence).

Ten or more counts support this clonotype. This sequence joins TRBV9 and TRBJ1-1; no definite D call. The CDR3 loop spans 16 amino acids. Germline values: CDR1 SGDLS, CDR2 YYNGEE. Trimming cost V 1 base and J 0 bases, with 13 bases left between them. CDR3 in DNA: TGTGCCAGCAGCGTACACCGCCAAGGGATGAACACTGAAGCTTTCTTT. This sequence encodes CASSVHRQGMNTEAFF.

The CDR3 DNA follows: TGTGCCAGTAGTATGAACAGCTTTAATGAAAAACTGTTTTTT. This encodes CASSMNSFNEKLFF. The rearrangement joins TRBV19 to TRBJ1-4; D unresolved. The CDR3 runs 14 residues. Trimming cost V 3 bases and J 4 bases, with 9 bases left between them. Germline values: CDR1 LNHDA, CDR2 SQIVND (reference sequence).

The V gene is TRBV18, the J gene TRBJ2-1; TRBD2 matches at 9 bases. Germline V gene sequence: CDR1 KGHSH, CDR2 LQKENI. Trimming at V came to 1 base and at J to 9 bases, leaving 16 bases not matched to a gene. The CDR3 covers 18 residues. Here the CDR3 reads CASSPQEWLIAGVGEQFF. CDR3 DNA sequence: TGTGCCAGCTCACCACAAGAGTGGCTAATAGCGGGAGTCGGTGAGCAGTTCTTC. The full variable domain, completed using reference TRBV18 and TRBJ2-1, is NAGVMQNPRHLVRRRGQEARLRCSPMKGHSHVYWYRQLPEEGLKFMVYLQKENIIDESGMPKERFSAEFPKEGPSILRIQQVVRGDSAAYFCASSPQEWLIAGVGEQFFGPGTRLTVL.

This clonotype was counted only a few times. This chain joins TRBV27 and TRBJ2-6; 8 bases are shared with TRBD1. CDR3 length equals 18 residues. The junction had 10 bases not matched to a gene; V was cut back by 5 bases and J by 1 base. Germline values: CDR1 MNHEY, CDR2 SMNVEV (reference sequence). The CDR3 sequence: CASSDPRQGRSGANVLTF. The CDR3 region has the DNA TGTGCCAGCAGTGACCCGAGACAGGGGCGTTCTGGGGCCAACGTCCTGACTTTC.

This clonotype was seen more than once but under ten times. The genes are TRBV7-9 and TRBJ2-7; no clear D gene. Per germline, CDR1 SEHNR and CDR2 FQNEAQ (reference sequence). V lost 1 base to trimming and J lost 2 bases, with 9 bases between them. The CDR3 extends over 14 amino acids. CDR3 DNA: TGTGCCAGCAGCTTAGACACGGTAACCTACGAGCAGTACTTC. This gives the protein CASSLDTVTYEQYF.

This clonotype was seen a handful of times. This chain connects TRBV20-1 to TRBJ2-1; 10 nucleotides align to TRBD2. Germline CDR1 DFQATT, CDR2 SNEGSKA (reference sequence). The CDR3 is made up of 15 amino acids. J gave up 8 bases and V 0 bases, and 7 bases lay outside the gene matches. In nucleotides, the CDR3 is TGCAGTGCTAGAGATCCGAGCGGGAGGGCCGATGAGCAGTTCTTC. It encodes CSARDPSGRADEQFF.

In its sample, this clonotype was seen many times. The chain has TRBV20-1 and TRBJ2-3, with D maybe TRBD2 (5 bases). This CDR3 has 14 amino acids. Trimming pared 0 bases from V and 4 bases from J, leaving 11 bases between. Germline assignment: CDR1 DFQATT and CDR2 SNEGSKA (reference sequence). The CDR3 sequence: CSARDPMRADTQYF. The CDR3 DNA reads TGCAGTGCTAGAGATCCCATGCGGGCAGATACGCAGTATTTT.

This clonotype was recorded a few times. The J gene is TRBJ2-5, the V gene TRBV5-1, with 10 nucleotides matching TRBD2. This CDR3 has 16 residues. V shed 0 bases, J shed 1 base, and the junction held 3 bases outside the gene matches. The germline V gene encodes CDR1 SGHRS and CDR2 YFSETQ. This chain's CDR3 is CASSLEASGSQETQYF. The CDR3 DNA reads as TGCGCCAGCAGCTTGGAGGCTAGCGGGAGCCAAGAGACCCAGTACTTC.

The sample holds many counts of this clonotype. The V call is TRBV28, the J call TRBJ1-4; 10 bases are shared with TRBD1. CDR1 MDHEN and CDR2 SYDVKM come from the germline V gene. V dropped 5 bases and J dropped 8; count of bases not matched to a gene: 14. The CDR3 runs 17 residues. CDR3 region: CASSIYMTGGAREKLFF. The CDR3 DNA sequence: TGTGCCAGCAGTATCTACATGACAGGGGGCGCGAGGGAAAAACTGTTTTTT.

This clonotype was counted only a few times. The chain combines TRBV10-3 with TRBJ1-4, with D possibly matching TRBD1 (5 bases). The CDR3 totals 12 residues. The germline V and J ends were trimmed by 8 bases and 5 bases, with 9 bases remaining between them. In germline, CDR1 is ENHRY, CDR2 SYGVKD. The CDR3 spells CAIGDGNEKLFF. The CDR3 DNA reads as TGTGCCATCGGGGACGGAAATGAAAAACTGTTTTTT.

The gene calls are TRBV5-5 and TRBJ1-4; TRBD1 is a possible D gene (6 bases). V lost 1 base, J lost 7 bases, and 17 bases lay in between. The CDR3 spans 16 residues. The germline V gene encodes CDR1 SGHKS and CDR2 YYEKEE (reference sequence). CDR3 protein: CASSLKGQPGVEKLFF. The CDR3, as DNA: TGTGCCAGCAGCTTGAAGGGCCAACCAGGGGTTGAAAAACTGTTTTTT.